This entry describes one T cell receptor (beta chain). Its antigen is unknown. At the time of sampling, donors were nominally healthy, though unrecorded immune exposures were likely. This entry is derived from a study of cytomegalovirus exposure and HLA in healthy donors. Study-wide results and caveats: Productive status was seen about 87% or about 30% of the time for most TCR beta V segments in an earlier analysis. In vitro assays verified that three CMV-associated chains recognized CMV antigens specifically. Most of the CMV-associated TCR beta chains (in a later analysis) appeared to be HLA-restricted.

13 Jbeta primers and 60 Vbeta primers were used for the PCR. Profiling relied on immunoSEQ multiplex PCR, and the TCRdb table lists in-frame clones only, not all of them. In total, the table holds approximately 100,000 clones. The sample was PBMCs. The sequence came from a man aged 50-59 years in good health and CMV-seronegative.

The CDR3 region is CASSEWQNSGNTIYF. The CDR3 coding sequence is TGTGCCAGCAGTGAATGGCAGAACTCTGGAAACACCATATATTTT. The chain links TRBV2 to TRBJ1-3; D unclear. The V end was cut by 2 bases, the J end by 0 bases, with 8 bases between. The CDR3 has 15 residues. Germline-derived CDR1 and CDR2 are SNHLY and FYNNEI.